Below, one TCR beta chain is given with its context. The entry originates in a study of control samples from healthy donors and cancer patients. Data came from immunoSEQ multiplex PCR; TCRdb stores just in-frame clones and leaves some out. Of approximately 160,000 clones in the sample, 92% were seen once. The TCR comes from a woman younger than 45 in good health. Specimen: blood.

This chain's CDR3 is CASSIGTGGYEQYF. The CDR3, as DNA: TGTGCCAGTAGTATAGGGACAGGGGGCTACGAGCAGTACTTC. The J gene is TRBJ2-7, the V gene TRBV19, with 10 bases matching TRBD1. Germline V CDR1 and CDR2: LNHDA, SQIVND (reference sequence). This CDR3 spans 14 amino acids. Trimming removed 1 base from V and 3 bases from J; junction bases left unmatched: 0.